The sequence of this TCR beta chain was determined in a study of PD-1 blockade in classical Hodgkin lymphoma. Study summary: Patients had nivolumab dosed at 3 mg/kg, delivered intravenously every 2 weeks.

Only in-frame clones appear in the TCRdb table, and some are missing; sequencing was by immunoSEQ multiplex PCR. This repertoire shows 17,000 or so clones, over 60% found once; its top ten account for 7.8%. Time point in this sample: cycle 4 day 1 (C4D1), after more than five weeks of nivolumab. Every one of the patients relapsed after autologous stem cell transplantation (brentuximab vedotin exposure was variable). In its sample, this clone was seen a few times. V was trimmed by 7 bases and J by 0 bases, leaving 10 bases between them. From germline, CDR1 is LNHDA and CDR2 SQIVND (reference sequence). The CDR3 has 14 amino acids.

This TCR came from a human donor with classical Hodgkin lymphoma. The sequenced sample was peripheral blood mononuclear cells (PBMCs), obtained before the fourth cycle of nivolumab. The gene calls are TRBV19 and TRBJ2-1; maybe TRBD2 (6 bases). CDR3 region: CASIGGNSYNEQFF. CDR3 nucleotide sequence: TGTGCCAGTATCGGAGGGAACTCCTACAATGAGCAGTTCTTC. Variable domain in full (rest from reference TRBV19 and TRBJ2-1): DGGITQSPKYLFRKEGQNVTLSCEQNLNHDAMYWYRQDPGQGLRLIYYSQIVNDFQKGDIAEGYSVSREKKESFPLTVTSAQKNPTAFYLCASIGGNSYNEQFFGPGTRLTVL.